This T cell receptor (beta chain) was observed in a study of blood T cell repertoires in COVID-19. As for the study in general: Donors in the United States, Italy and Spain gave samples during acute or convalescent COVID-19.

The V gene's germline CDR1 is SGHNT and CDR2 YYREEE (reference sequence). The V end lost 3 bases, the J end lost 7 bases, and 13 bases lay between the germline ends. This CDR3 comprises 13 residues. Profiled with immunoSEQ multiplex PCR; TCRdb holds only in-frame clones, not every one. The sample records about 90,000 clones, 80% being singletons. This clone was seen just once. The sample was peripheral blood. This clonotype was sampled from a woman aged 70-85 years with acute or convalescent COVID-19. The rearrangement uses TRBV5-4 and TRBJ1-2; TRBD1 might be the D (5 bases). The CDR3 loop reads CASSSGGASGYTF. CDR3 nucleotides: TGTGCCAGCAGCTCCGGAGGGGCGAGTGGCTACACCTTC.